One sample yielded the 21 T cell receptor beta chains listed below, sequenced in a study of T cell responses to AZD1222 COVID-19 vaccine. Measured with immunoSEQ multiplex PCR; TCRdb has only the in-frame clones, and not every one. The sample holds more than 95,000 clones; around 89% are singletons and the top ten take roughly 10%. The source was peripheral blood, collected on day 0 of MenACWY control vaccination. These receptors were taken from an adult in good health.

The chain is built from TRBV13 and TRBJ1-2, with a weak D call TRBD1 (6 bases). The germline V and J ends were trimmed by 5 bases and 7 bases, with 17 bases remaining between them. CDR3 size: 14 residues. CDR1 and CDR2 (germline): PRHDT, FYEKMQ (reference sequence). This CDR3 is CASSELAGDGGYTF. The CDR3 DNA follows: TGTGCCAGCAGCGAGCTGGCAGGGGATGGTGGCTACACCTTC.

V usage is TRBV6-5 and J usage is TRBJ2-7; D may be TRBD1 (6 bases). V was shortened by 5 bases and J by 3 bases, with 14 bases between the two germline ends. The CDR3 sequence is 14 residues long. Germline V CDR1 and CDR2: MNHEY, SVGAGI. The CDR3 bases are TGTGCCAGCAGTCCGGGGACAACAGACTACGAGCAGTACTTC. It specifies CASSPGTTDYEQYF.

This chain uses TRBV11-2 with TRBJ2-7; D might be TRBD2 (5 bases). CDR3 length: 11 amino acids. The V end was cut by 4 bases, the J end by 8 bases, with 9 bases between. CDR1 SGHAT and CDR2 FQNNGV come from the germline V gene. CDR3 in DNA: TGTGCCAGCAGCTCAGCGGCAAAGCAGTACTTC. It specifies CASSSAAKQYF.

The V and J genes are TRBV12-3 or TRBV12-4 and TRBJ2-2, with D tentatively TRBD2 (5 bases). With 3 bases removed from V and 9 bases from J, the gap between germline ends came to 11 bases. CDR3 length: 13 residues. The CDR3 loop is CASSFGDHRELFF. The CDR3 nucleotides read TGTGCCAGCAGTTTCGGGGATCACCGGGAGCTGTTTTTT.

This chain links TRBV5-1 with TRBJ2-3; 13 positions agree with TRBD2. CDR1 and CDR2 (germline): SGHRS, YFSETQ. The V segment lost 4 bases and the J segment 8 bases; nucleotides outside the gene matches: 10. This CDR3 has 16 residues. CDR3 sequence reads: CASSGGGTSGISTQYF. CDR3 in DNA: TGCGCCAGCAGCGGAGGCGGGACTAGCGGGATTAGTACGCAGTATTTT.

The chain uses TRBV6-6 and TRBJ1-5; the D gene is possibly TRBD1 (5 bases). CDR3 length equals 14 residues. Trimming removed 2 bases at V and 6 bases at J, with 11 bases between. Germline V CDR1 and CDR2: MNHNY, SVGAGI (reference sequence). CDR3 protein: CASSYLEGSQPQHF. Written as DNA, the CDR3 is TGTGCCAGCAGTTACCTCGAGGGGAGTCAGCCCCAGCATTTT.

V usage is TRBV7-2 and J usage is TRBJ2-1; 10 nucleotides match TRBD1. The CDR3 loop spans 15 amino acids. With V trimmed by 4 bases and J by 0 bases, 0 bases remained unmatched. From germline, CDR1 is SGHTA and CDR2 FQGNSA. The CDR3, as DNA: TGTGCCAGCAGCTGGACAGGGGGCTCCTACAATGAGCAGTTCTTC. It specifies CASSWTGGSYNEQFF.

J is TRBJ1-6 and V is TRBV7-9; D remains ambiguous. Deletions cut 4 bases from V and 3 bases from J, with 10 bases between. CDR1 is SEHNR, CDR2 FQNEAQ, per germline (reference sequence). This CDR3 contains 15 residues. CDR3 sequence: CASSSGPNYNSPLHF. The CDR3 coding sequence is TGTGCCAGCAGCTCCGGACCGAACTATAATTCACCCCTCCACTTT.

The V call is TRBV6-5, the J call TRBJ2-3, with D possibly TRBD1 on 6 matching bases. V was shortened by 8 bases and J by 0 bases, with 12 bases between the two germline ends. The CDR3 consists of 14 residues. Germline CDR1 reads MNHEY; CDR2 reads SVGAGI. The CDR3 nucleotides read TGTGCCAGCGACAGGACAGTCAGCACAGATACGCAGTATTTT. This translates into CASDRTVSTDTQYF.

The chain has TRBV7-2 and TRBJ1-1, with TRBD1 as a possible D gene (6 bases). Trimming removed 4 bases at V and 5 bases at J, with 20 bases between. The CDR3 length is 16 residues. Germline CDR1 SGHTA, CDR2 FQGNSA. CDR3 sequence: CASSSLGTFLGTEAFF. The DNA for the CDR3 is TGTGCCAGCAGCTCATTAGGGACATTCTTAGGAACTGAAGCTTTCTTT.

CDR3 bases: TGTGCCAGCAGCATTGGACAGGGGGATACCGGGGAGCTGTTTTTT. Amino acids: CASSIGQGDTGELFF. The chain employs TRBV4-2 and TRBJ2-2, with 10 bases lining up with TRBD1. This CDR3 has 15 residues. After removal of 5 bases from V and 5 bases from J, the junction contained 5 bases not matched to a gene. Germline CDR1 LGHNA, CDR2 YNFKEQ.

The chain carries TRBV24-1 and TRBJ2-5; TRBD2 matches at 9 bases. Trimming took 3 bases from V and 2 from J; bases not matched to a gene: 9. Germline V lookup: CDR1 KGHDR, CDR2 SFDVKD. The CDR3 runs to 17 residues. In DNA, the CDR3 is TGTGCCACCAGTGATCCGATGACTAGCGGAGAGCAAGAGACCCAGTACTTC. Translating gives CATSDPMTSGEQETQYF.

This chain links TRBV5-1 with TRBJ1-2; 7 nucleotides align to TRBD1. The J segment lost 3 bases and the V segment lost 4 bases, leaving 9 bases of the junction unmatched. Germline V gene sequence: CDR1 SGHRS, CDR2 YFSETQ. The CDR3 totals 15 residues. This chain's CDR3 is CASSRRGTEDYGYTF. CDR3 nucleotide sequence: TGCGCCAGCAGCCGCAGGGGGACAGAGGACTATGGCTACACCTTC.

This chain uses TRBV30 with TRBJ2-2; tentative D call: TRBD1 (6 bases). This CDR3 is built from 13 residues. V was cut by 8 bases and J by 6 bases, with 16 bases left in between. Germline V gene lookup returns CDR1 GTSNPN and CDR2 SVGIG (reference sequence). Written as DNA, the CDR3 is TGTGCCGGCACCCTATGGGGGCCCGGGGAGCTGTTTTTT. This sequence encodes CAGTLWGPGELFF.

The V gene is TRBV6-5, the J gene TRBJ2-1; possible D gene TRBD2, 5 bases. Germline-derived CDR1 and CDR2 are MNHEY and SVGAGI. The CDR3 runs to 11 residues. Trimming cost V 6 bases and J 9 bases, with 9 bases left between them. CDR3 loop: CASREVGEQFF. CDR3 coding DNA: TGTGCCAGCAGGGAGGTCGGTGAGCAGTTCTTC.

The rearrangement uses TRBV19 and TRBJ1-3; D not resolved. V was cut by 4 bases and J by 2 bases, with 9 bases left in between. Germline lookup yields CDR1 LNHDA and CDR2 SQIVND (reference sequence). This CDR3 is built from 14 residues. CDR3: CASSTAAPGNTIYF. The CDR3 region has the DNA TGTGCCAGTAGTACCGCGGCTCCTGGAAACACCATATATTTT.

This clone is a singleton in its sample. The chain joins TRBV12-3 or TRBV12-4 to TRBJ2-1; tentative D call: TRBD1 (6 bases). With 7 bases removed from V and 9 bases from J, the gap between germline ends came to 13 bases. This CDR3 is built from 12 residues. CDR3 sequence reads: CASTRGFREQFF. Written as DNA, the CDR3 is TGTGCCAGCACAAGGGGGTTTCGTGAGCAGTTCTTC.

The chain links TRBV9 to TRBJ1-4; no reliable D call. This CDR3 region has 13 residues. The V and J ends lost 7 bases and 7 bases respectively, with 14 bases between them. The germline CDR1 and CDR2 sequences are SGDLS and YYNGEE. For the CDR3, the DNA is TGTGCCAGCTCCACTCAGAACTCTGAAAAACTGTTTTTT. Residues: CASSTQNSEKLFF.

This chain connects TRBV5-4 to TRBJ2-3, with 10 bases matching TRBD2. V gave up 5 bases and J gave up 4 bases; unmatched junction bases: 7. This CDR3 has 15 amino acids. CDR1 is SGHNT, CDR2 YYREEE, per germline (reference sequence). CDR3 protein: CASRHSGRIADTQYF. Written as DNA, the CDR3 is TGTGCCAGCAGACATAGCGGGAGGATCGCAGATACGCAGTATTTT.

The V and J genes are TRBV10-3 and TRBJ2-3, with TRBD1 matching over 8 bases. J gave up 2 bases and V 10 bases, and 5 bases lay outside the gene matches. Germline CDR1 ENHRY, CDR2 SYGVKD. This CDR3 has 13 amino acids. The CDR3 nucleotides read TGTGCCAGCCTACAGGGGGACACAGATACGCAGTATTTT. It codes for CASLQGDTDTQYF.

J is TRBJ1-2 and V is TRBV24-1; possibly TRBD1 for D (5 bases). This CDR3 has 13 residues. Per the germline V gene, CDR1 is KGHDR and CDR2 is SFDVKD. Trimming took off 9 bases at V and 4 bases at J, with 14 bases between the two ends. The CDR3 nucleotides read TGTGCCACCTCTAAGACAGACTCCTATGGCTACACCTTC. As protein: CATSKTDSYGYTF.